The next 20 T cell receptor beta chains were all read from a single sample in a study of T cells after yellow fever vaccination. A single record per CDR3 protein comes from TCRdb applying MiXCR to the 5' RACE reads. The sample includes some 550,000 distinct CDR3 sequences, about a fifth of them seen just once. Sequenced here: PBMCs, sampled 15 days after the yellow fever booster vaccination. The receptor source for this set is a man between 25 and 39 years old who received the YFV17D yellow fever vaccine.

This clonotype was seen more than once but under ten times. The J gene is TRBJ1-5, the V gene TRBV5-5, with 7 bases that match TRBD1. CDR1 and CDR2 from the germline V gene are SGHKS and YYEKEE (reference sequence). V dropped 4 bases and J dropped 3; count of bases not matched to a gene: 7. The CDR3 totals 15 residues. CDR3 sequence: CASSLGTAYNQPQHF. In nucleotides, the CDR3 is TGTGCCAGCAGCCTCGGGACAGCCTACAATCAGCCCCAGCATTTT. Full variable domain (rest looked up from reference TRBV5-5 and TRBJ1-5): DAGVTQSPTHLIKTRGQQVTLRCSPISGHKSVSWYQQVLGQGPQFIFQYYEKEERGRGNFPDRFSARQFPNYSSELNVNALLLGDSALYLCASSLGTAYNQPQHFGDGTRLSIL.

This clonotype has more than one count but fewer than ten. The gene calls are TRBV4-1 and TRBJ2-3, with D possibly TRBD2 on 6 matching bases. Trimming removed 5 bases at V and 4 bases at J, with 22 bases between. CDR1 is MGHRA, CDR2 YSYEKL, per germline. This CDR3 comprises 17 residues. The CDR3 loop is CASSIQSGQGGADTQYF. Here the CDR3 DNA reads TGCGCCAGCAGCATACAATCGGGGCAGGGAGGCGCAGATACGCAGTATTTT.

This clonotype was picked up a small number of times. The chain is built from TRBV5-1 and TRBJ2-3, with 11 bases identical to TRBD2. CDR1 and CDR2 from the germline V gene are SGHRS and YFSETQ. CDR3 length equals 18 residues. V lost 4 bases, J lost 2 bases, and 12 bases stayed unmatched. The CDR3 DNA sequence: TGCGCCAGCAGCGCCCAGGGAACTAGCGGGAGCGTCACAGATACGCAGTATTTT. Protein sequence: CASSAQGTSGSVTDTQYF.

The rearrangement joins TRBV12-3 or TRBV12-4 to TRBJ2-7; weak D call: TRBD2 (6 bases). V dropped 5 bases and J dropped 5 bases, with 13 bases sitting between them. This CDR3 region has 13 residues. This chain's CDR3 is CASSPRRAHEQYF. CDR3 nucleotide sequence: TGTGCCAGCAGTCCCCGGAGGGCTCACGAGCAGTACTTC.

There are a few counts of this clonotype. The CDR3 region has the DNA TGTGCCAGCAGCCCTTTTATGACTGAAGCTTTCTTT. The encoded protein is CASSPFMTEAFF. The genes are TRBV6-2 or TRBV6-3 and TRBJ1-1, with unresolved D. The germline CDR1 and CDR2 sequences are MNHEY and SVGEGT. This CDR3 has 12 residues. V dropped 6 bases and J dropped 5 bases, with 10 bases sitting between them.

V is TRBV5-1 and J is TRBJ2-5, with a possible D match to TRBD2 (5 bases). This CDR3 is 16 amino acids long. Trimming took off 6 bases at V and 0 bases at J, with 18 bases between the two ends. Germline values: CDR1 SGHRS, CDR2 YFSETQ. The CDR3 region has the DNA TGCGCCAGCACCCTGGCCCTGGCGGGCTACCAAGAGACCCAGTACTTC. As protein: CASTLALAGYQETQYF. Using reference TRBV5-1 and TRBJ2-5 for the parts outside the CDR3, the full variable domain is KAGVTQTPRYLIKTRGQQVTLSCSPISGHRSVSWYQQTPGQGLQFLFEYFSETQRNKGNFPGRFSGRQFSNSRSEMNVSTLELGDSALYLCASTLALAGYQETQYFGPGTRLLVL.

This sequence joins TRBV7-9 and TRBJ2-3; D not resolved. CDR1 and CDR2 from the germline V gene are SEHNR and FQNEAQ (reference sequence). V was pared by 1 base and J by 7 bases, with 6 bases between. The CDR3 has 12 amino acids. This CDR3 is CASSLDSNTQYF. The CDR3 coding sequence is TGTGCCAGCAGCTTAGACAGTAATACGCAGTATTTT.

The sample holds a few counts of this clonotype. The chain recombines TRBV29-1 with TRBJ1-3; D is ambiguous. The CDR3 extends over 14 amino acids. Deletions cut 7 bases from V and 0 bases from J, with 13 bases between. Germline assignment: CDR1 SQVTM and CDR2 ANQGSEA. CDR3 loop: CSATQSPSGNTIYF. CDR3 DNA: TGCAGCGCGACACAGTCTCCCTCTGGAAACACCATATATTTT.

The table lists this clonotype with a few counts. The rearrangement links TRBV12-3 or TRBV12-4 to TRBJ1-2, with D uncertain. This CDR3 has 12 amino acids. Trimming shortened V by 6 bases and J by 7 bases, and 12 bases separated the two germline ends. For the CDR3, the DNA is TGTGCCAGCAGCCCTGGACGGGGTGGCTACACCTTC. Its protein product is CASSPGRGGYTF.

This sequence joins TRBV7-2 and TRBJ2-7, with 7 bases fitting TRBD1. The CDR3 is 15 amino acids. Germline CDR1 and CDR2: SGHTA and FQGNSA. The J segment lost 3 bases and the V segment lost 5 bases, leaving 10 bases of the junction unmatched. The CDR3 sequence is CASSRDRDAIYEQYF. CDR3 sequence (DNA): TGTGCCAGCAGCCGAGACAGGGACGCGATCTACGAGCAGTACTTC.

This clonotype was counted between two and nine times. This chain uses TRBV7-2 with TRBJ2-7; D is perhaps TRBD2 (5 bases). V was trimmed by 5 bases and J by 1 base, leaving 15 bases between them. The length of the CDR3 is 15 residues. CDR1 is SGHTA and CDR2 is FQGNSA in the germline V gene. CDR3 DNA sequence: TGTGCCAGCAGCGCGGACTGGGGTGGATCCTACGAGCAGTACTTC. It codes for CASSADWGGSYEQYF. The full variable domain, completed using reference TRBV7-2 and TRBJ2-7, is GAGVSQSPSNKVTEKGKDVELRCDPISGHTALYWYRQSLGQGLEFLIYFQGNSAPDKSGLPSDRFSAERTGGSVSTLTIQRTQQEDSAVYLCASSADWGGSYEQYFGPGTRLTVT.

This clonotype was seen a handful of times. V gene TRBV10-3 combines with J gene TRBJ2-2; 8 nucleotides match TRBD1. The CDR3 contains 16 residues. Germline CDR1 is ENHRY and CDR2 is SYGVKD. V lost 2 bases, J lost 4 bases, and 6 bases stayed unmatched. In nucleotides, the CDR3 is TGTGCCATCAGTGAGAGCGGACAGGGTGTCACCGGGGAGCTGTTTTTT. This codes for CAISESGQGVTGELFF.

The chain recombines TRBV20-1 with TRBJ2-5, with D hard to call. V was shortened by 5 bases and J by 4 bases, with 17 bases between the two germline ends. The germline V gene encodes CDR1 DFQATT and CDR2 SNEGSKA (reference sequence). The CDR3 consists of 14 residues. The CDR3 nucleotides are TGCAGTGCTCTGACCGTGGTTTCCCCAGAGACCCAGTACTTC. Protein: CSALTVVSPETQYF.

This chain uses TRBV6-2 or TRBV6-3 with TRBJ2-1; 7 nucleotides agree with TRBD2. V lost 2 bases and J lost 7; bases outside the gene matches: 5. The CDR3 has 14 amino acids. Germline V gene data show CDR1 as MNHEY and CDR2 as SVGEGT. CDR3 sequence reads: CASSYTLLANEQFF. The CDR3 nucleotides read TGTGCCAGCAGTTACACCCTACTAGCGAATGAGCAGTTCTTC.

CDR3 DNA sequence: TGTGCCACCAGTCGAGGGAGCGCAGATACGCAGTATTTT. It specifies CATSRGSADTQYF. The chain uses TRBV24-1 and TRBJ2-3; a possible D gene is TRBD2 (5 bases). CDR1 and CDR2 from the germline V gene are KGHDR and SFDVKD. The CDR3 sequence is 13 residues long. V lost 6 bases and J 4 bases, leaving 10 bases between the germline ends.

This clonotype was seen only once. The V call is TRBV25-1, the J call TRBJ2-2, with a tentative D call TRBD1 (5 bases). The germline gives CDR1 MGHDK, CDR2 SYGVNS. The V end was cut by 2 bases, the J end by 5 bases, with 9 bases between. The CDR3 runs to 14 residues. CDR3 DNA: TGTGCCAGCAGTGAAAGGGGCGCTACCGGGGAGCTGTTTTTT. Its protein is CASSERGATGELFF.

This clonotype was observed a few times. The chain recombines TRBV25-1 with TRBJ2-3; D unresolved. Trimming pared 7 bases from V and 4 bases from J, leaving 15 bases between. The germline gives CDR1 MGHDK, CDR2 SYGVNS. The CDR3 sequence is 14 residues long. CDR3 sequence reads: CASTPRNIPDTQYF. In DNA, the CDR3 is TGTGCCAGCACCCCTCGCAATATACCAGATACGCAGTATTTT.

This clonotype has only a few counts. At one end, the junction sequence differs from germline, possibly due to a read error. J is TRBJ1-4 and V is TRBV20-1, with 10 bases matching TRBD1. From germline, CDR1 is DFQATT and CDR2 SNEGSKA (reference sequence). The CDR3 loop spans 11 amino acids. The CDR3 sequence: CSAREGTGVTF. The CDR3 DNA reads as TGCAGTGCTAGAGAGGGGACAGGGGTGACTTTT.

The chain has TRBV5-1 and TRBJ2-5; D unresolved. This CDR3 spans 14 amino acids. V was pared by 0 bases and J by 5 bases, with 11 bases between. Germline lookup yields CDR1 SGHRS and CDR2 YFSETQ. The CDR3 sequence is CASSLATVAETQYF. The CDR3 coding sequence is TGCGCCAGCAGCTTGGCCACGGTGGCGGAGACCCAGTACTTC.

This chain uses TRBV4-3 with TRBJ1-2; a possible D gene is TRBD1 (5 bases). CDR1 is LGHNA, CDR2 YSLEER, per germline. The germline V and J ends were trimmed by 0 bases and 1 base, with 12 bases remaining between them. This CDR3 region has 16 residues. This chain's CDR3 is CASSQDDRGLNYGYTF. As DNA, the CDR3 is TGCGCCAGCAGCCAAGACGATAGGGGTCTTAACTATGGCTACACCTTC.